This T cell receptor beta chain was identified in a study of blood T cell repertoires in COVID-19. This clone came up a few times. Germline CDR1 and CDR2: SGHTA and FQGNSA. V lost 2 bases, J lost 3 bases, and 13 bases lay in between. This CDR3 spans 15 amino acids. Assay: immunoSEQ multiplex PCR; the TCRdb copy retains only in-frame clones and omits some. Of tens of thousands of clones detected, approximately 90% appear once; the ten largest clones hold roughly 15%. The sequencing input was peripheral blood. The J gene is TRBJ1-1, the V gene TRBV7-2; tentatively, D is TRBD1 (5 bases). The clonotype originates from a man aged 80 or over with acute or convalescent COVID-19. CDR3 sequence (DNA): TGTGCCAGCAGCTTACAGGGACGGGAGGACACTGAAGCTTTCTTT. As protein: CASSLQGREDTEAFF.